Below are 25 T cell receptor beta chains sequenced from a single sample in a study of blood T cell repertoires in COVID-19. Sequencing used immunoSEQ multiplex PCR; TCRdb keeps in-frame clones, though not all of them. The sample lists roughly 450,000 clones, about 90% seen once, with more than 0.55% in the top ten. Sequenced sample: PBMCs or T cells enriched from blood (not recorded which). Source of these receptors: a man younger than 30 who had recovered from COVID-19.

The chain combines TRBV3-1 (or the pseudogene TRBV3-2) with TRBJ1-5, with D perhaps TRBD1 (6 bases). CDR1 and CDR2 (germline): LGHDT, YNNKEL (reference sequence). The length of the CDR3 is 15 residues. V was cut by 2 bases and J by 3 bases, with 11 bases left in between. Written as DNA, the CDR3 is TGTGCCAGCAGCCAATCTACAGGGACCAATCAGCCCCAGCATTTT. This sequence encodes CASSQSTGTNQPQHF.

V is TRBV3-1 (or the pseudogene TRBV3-2) and J is TRBJ2-1; 7 bases map to TRBD2. Per the germline V gene, CDR1 is LGHDT and CDR2 is YNNKEL (reference sequence). The CDR3 is 16 residues long. Unmatched junction bases numbered 6, after V lost 4 bases and J lost 0 bases. The CDR3 DNA reads as TGTGCCAGCAGCCCGCGGGGGAAGAGCTCCTACAATGAGCAGTTCTTC. This sequence encodes CASSPRGKSSYNEQFF.

The chain couples TRBV6-2 or TRBV6-3 to TRBJ2-7; 7 nucleotides match TRBD2. CDR1 MNHEY and CDR2 SVGEGT come from the germline V gene. The length of the CDR3 is 17 residues. V shed 0 bases, J shed 1 base, and the junction held 9 bases outside the gene matches. CDR3 coding DNA: TGTGCCAGCAGTTACTCCTTATTGCGGGGGATTTCCTACGAGCAGTACTTC. Translation: CASSYSLLRGISYEQYF.

This sequence joins TRBV9 and TRBJ1-1; 8 nucleotides agree with TRBD1. From germline, CDR1 is SGDLS and CDR2 YYNGEE. V was clipped by 0 bases and J by 4 bases; unmatched bases: 5. The CDR3 has 15 amino acids. Here the CDR3 reads CASSVVAGGPTEAFF. The CDR3, as DNA: TGTGCCAGCAGCGTAGTAGCAGGGGGCCCCACTGAAGCTTTCTTT.

This chain uses TRBV27 with TRBJ1-1; D unresolved. Germline V gives CDR1 MNHEY, CDR2 SMNVEV (reference sequence). The CDR3 runs to 13 residues. The V gene lost 6 bases and the J gene lost 3 bases, with 11 bases spanning the gap. CDR3 coding DNA: TGTGCCAGCAGCCTCGGGATTTACACTGAAGCTTTCTTT. It is translated as CASSLGIYTEAFF.

The V call is TRBV6-5, the J call TRBJ2-7; 15 bases fit TRBD2. The CDR3 totals 15 residues. V dropped 10 bases and J dropped 1; count of bases not matched to a gene: 5. The germline V gene has CDR1 MNHEY and CDR2 SVGAGI. The CDR3 nucleotides are TGTGCCACGGGACTAGCGGGGGGCCCGTCCTACGAGCAGTACTTC. This translates into CATGLAGGPSYEQYF.

The rearrangement joins TRBV2 to TRBJ1-5, with a possible D match to TRBD1 (5 bases). Germline CDR1 SNHLY, CDR2 FYNNEI. Between the trimmed V and J ends, which lost 6 bases and 0 bases, there was a span of 33 bases. The CDR3 length is 22 residues. CDR3 in DNA: TGTGCCAGCAGCCCCCCTGTGGGGCATGTCTCAGGCCCCTATTATAGCAATCAGCCCCAGCATTTT. Residues: CASSPPVGHVSGPYYSNQPQHF.

The chain recombines TRBV10-1 with TRBJ1-2; tentatively, D is TRBD1 (5 bases). Germline CDR1 reads WNHNN; CDR2 reads SYGVQD (reference sequence). The V gene lost 3 bases and the J gene lost 4 bases, with 6 bases spanning the gap. The length of the CDR3 is 12 residues. In DNA form, the CDR3 reads TGCGCCAGCAGTGAAGACAGCTATGGCTACACCTTC. Translation gives CASSEDSYGYTF.

The chain recombines TRBV25-1 with TRBJ1-2, with a possible D match to TRBD1 (5 bases). Trimming cost V 8 bases and J 3 bases, with 10 bases left between them. CDR3 length: 12 amino acids. The germline CDR1 and CDR2 sequences are MGHDK and SYGVNS. This CDR3 is CASGGGDYGYTF. The CDR3 nucleotides are TGTGCCAGCGGGGGAGGCGACTATGGCTACACCTTC.

This clone occurred once. J is TRBJ1-4 and V is TRBV30; possibly TRBD1 for D (6 bases). The CDR3 contains 14 residues. Germline lookup yields CDR1 GTSNPN and CDR2 SVGIG (reference sequence). Trimming left V 6 bases short and J 10 bases short, with 21 bases between. CDR3 region: CACAPQGLVGKLFF. The DNA of the CDR3 is TGTGCCTGTGCCCCGCAGGGGCTAGTTGGAAAACTGTTTTTT.

V gene TRBV4-1 combines with J gene TRBJ1-4, with D maybe TRBD1 (6 bases). V was shortened by 3 bases and J by 8 bases, with 34 bases between the two germline ends. The CDR3 is 21 amino acids. Looked up from germline, CDR1 is MGHRA and CDR2 is YSYEKL. The CDR3 DNA follows: TGCGCCAGCAGCCACACGCCCCCAAGTAAAGACCCGGGACAAAGAAAAGAAAAACTGTTTTTT. It encodes CASSHTPPSKDPGQRKEKLFF.

V gene TRBV6-6 combines with J gene TRBJ2-7; 14 nucleotides agree with TRBD2. Germline V CDR1 and CDR2: MNHNY, SVGAGI (reference sequence). The ends lost 6 bases at V and 12 bases at J; junction bases unmatched: 10. This CDR3 contains 14 residues. Written as DNA, the CDR3 is TGTGCCAGCAGCGCAGGACTAGCGGGAGGTCGAGGGTACTTC. Protein sequence: CASSAGLAGGRGYF.

The V and J genes are TRBV7-9 and TRBJ2-7; D not certain. This CDR3 has 13 residues. Germline V gene data show CDR1 as SEHNR and CDR2 as FQNEAQ (reference sequence). The ends were cut back, 5 bases at V and 0 bases at J, with 8 bases in the middle. CDR3 region: CASSEPSSYEQYF. For the CDR3, the DNA is TGTGCCAGCAGCGAGCCGAGCTCCTACGAGCAGTACTTC.

In regard to this clone: This sample includes further DNA sequences coding for the same CDR3. J is TRBJ1-3 and V is TRBV2, with D unresolved. CDR1 is SNHLY and CDR2 is FYNNEI in the germline V gene. This CDR3 region has 13 residues. Trimming stripped 4 bases from V and 0 bases from J, with 4 bases between. The CDR3 spells CASSASSGNTIYF. For the CDR3, the DNA is TGTGCCAGCAGTGCTTCCTCTGGAAACACCATATATTTT.

The rearrangement joins TRBV2 to TRBJ2-6, with 9 nucleotides matching TRBD1. Germline loops: CDR1 SNHLY, CDR2 FYNNEI. Trimming cost V 6 bases and J 3 bases; bases outside gene matches: 6. The CDR3 runs 16 residues. This CDR3 reads CASRARTGVGANVLTF. For the CDR3, the DNA is TGTGCCAGCAGGGCCAGGACAGGGGTTGGGGCCAACGTCCTGACTTTC.

The rearrangement links TRBV19 to TRBJ1-5, with 7 bases fitting TRBD1. J was trimmed by 3 bases and V by 6 bases; bases with no gene match: 5. The CDR3 consists of 14 residues. In germline, CDR1 is LNHDA, CDR2 SQIVND (reference sequence). CDR3 loop: CASSPGQSNQPQHF. The CDR3 DNA reads as TGTGCCAGTAGCCCGGGACAGTCCAATCAGCCCCAGCATTTT.

The chain carries TRBV7-3 and TRBJ1-3, with 7 positions matching TRBD1. This CDR3 region has 16 residues. The V gene end was trimmed by 5 bases and the J gene end by 0 bases; junction bases not matched to a gene: 7. The germline V gene has CDR1 SGHTA and CDR2 FQGTGA. The CDR3: CASSATGQLSGNTIYF. CDR3 bases: TGTGCCAGCAGCGCGACAGGGCAGCTCTCTGGAAACACCATATATTTT.

This chain joins TRBV5-6 and TRBJ2-7, with D unclear. V dropped 3 bases and J dropped 2 bases, with 6 bases sitting between them. CDR3 size: 12 residues. The germline gives CDR1 SGHDT, CDR2 YYEEEE. The chain's CDR3 is CASSSSPYEQYF. The DNA of the CDR3 is TGTGCCAGCAGCTCATCCCCCTACGAGCAGTACTTC.

The V call is TRBV6-5, the J call TRBJ2-3; 9 positions match TRBD2. V trimming: 2 bases; J trimming: 1 base; junction bases outside the gene matches: 4. The germline CDR1 and CDR2 sequences are MNHEY and SVGAGI. This CDR3 comprises 16 residues. Here the CDR3 DNA reads TGTGCCAGCAGTTACCAACCTAGCGGGGGCACAGATACGCAGTATTTT. Its translation: CASSYQPSGGTDTQYF.

The rearrangement joins TRBV4-1 to TRBJ2-1; 7 nucleotides align to TRBD2. Germline V CDR1 and CDR2: MGHRA, YSYEKL. Unmatched junction bases numbered 8, after V lost 0 bases and J lost 12 bases. The CDR3 is 14 residues long. CDR3 nucleotides: TGCGCCAGCAGCCAAGACCCCACGGTAGCGGGGCAGTTCTTC. Protein: CASSQDPTVAGQFF.

The CDR3 loop is CAWSVVGGNEQFF. The CDR3 region has the DNA TGTGCCTGGAGTGTAGTAGGGGGCAATGAGCAGTTCTTC. The gene calls are TRBV30 and TRBJ2-1; D may be TRBD1 (6 bases). CDR3 length: 13 amino acids. Trimming took 0 bases from V and 6 from J, leaving 9 bases between them. Germline assignment: CDR1 GTSNPN and CDR2 SVGIG (reference sequence).

The rearrangement uses TRBV6-4 and TRBJ1-5; tentatively, D is TRBD1 (5 bases). V dropped 7 bases and J dropped 3 bases, with 13 bases sitting between them. This CDR3 is built from 14 residues. Per the germline V gene, CDR1 is MRHNA and CDR2 is SNTAGT. The CDR3 here is CASITDRLNQPQHF. As DNA, the CDR3 is TGTGCCAGCATTACTGACAGACTCAATCAGCCCCAGCATTTT.

The rearrangement joins TRBV2 to TRBJ1-1; possibly TRBD1 for D (5 bases). Germline V gives CDR1 SNHLY, CDR2 FYNNEI. CDR3 length: 12 residues. The V gene lost 2 bases and the J gene lost 6 bases, with 7 bases spanning the gap. CDR3 nucleotide sequence: TGTGCCAGCAGTGAACAGGGATCTGAAGCTTTCTTT. The encoded protein is CASSEQGSEAFF. Full variable domain (missing parts from reference TRBV2 and TRBJ1-1): EPEVTQTPSHQVTQMGQEVILRCVPISNHLYFYWYRQILGQKVEFLVSFYNNEISEKSEIFDDQFSVERPDGSNFTLKIRSTKLEDSAMYFCASSEQGSEAFFGQGTRLTVV.

The gene calls are TRBV11-2 and TRBJ2-7; 7 nucleotides line up with TRBD2. Trimming removed 3 bases from V and 3 bases from J; junction bases left unmatched: 2. Germline lookup yields CDR1 SGHAT and CDR2 FQNNGV. This CDR3 region has 13 residues. CDR3 DNA sequence: TGTGCCAGCAGCTTGGCTAGCGGCTACGAGCAGTACTTC. This gives the protein CASSLASGYEQYF.

V gene TRBV5-6 combines with J gene TRBJ2-5; 7 bases line up with TRBD1. V lost 4 bases and J lost 5; bases outside the gene matches: 5. Looked up from germline, CDR1 is SGHDT and CDR2 is YYEEEE. The CDR3 runs 13 residues. The CDR3 DNA follows: TGTGCCAGCAGCGGGACAGCAGGGGAGACCCAGTACTTC. Amino acids: CASSGTAGETQYF.